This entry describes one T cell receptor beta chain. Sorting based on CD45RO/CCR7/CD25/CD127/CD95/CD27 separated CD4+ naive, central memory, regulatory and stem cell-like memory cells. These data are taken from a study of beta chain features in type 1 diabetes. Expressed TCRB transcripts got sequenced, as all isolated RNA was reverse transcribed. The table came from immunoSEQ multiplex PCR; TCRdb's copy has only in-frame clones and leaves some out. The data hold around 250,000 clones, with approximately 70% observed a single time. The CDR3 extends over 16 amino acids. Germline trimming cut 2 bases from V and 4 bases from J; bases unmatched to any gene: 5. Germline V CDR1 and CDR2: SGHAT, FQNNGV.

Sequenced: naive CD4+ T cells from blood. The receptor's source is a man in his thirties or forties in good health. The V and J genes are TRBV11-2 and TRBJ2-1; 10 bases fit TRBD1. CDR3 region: CASSLTGTGVYNEQFF. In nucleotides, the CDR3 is TGTGCCAGCAGCTTAACCGGGACAGGGGTATACAATGAGCAGTTCTTC. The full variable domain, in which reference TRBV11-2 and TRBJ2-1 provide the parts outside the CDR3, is EAGVAQSPRYKIIEKRQSVAFWCNPISGHATLYWYQQILGQGPKLLIQFQNNGVVDDSQLPKDRFSAERLKGVDSTLKIQPAKLEDSAVYLCASSLTGTGVYNEQFFGPGTRLTVL.